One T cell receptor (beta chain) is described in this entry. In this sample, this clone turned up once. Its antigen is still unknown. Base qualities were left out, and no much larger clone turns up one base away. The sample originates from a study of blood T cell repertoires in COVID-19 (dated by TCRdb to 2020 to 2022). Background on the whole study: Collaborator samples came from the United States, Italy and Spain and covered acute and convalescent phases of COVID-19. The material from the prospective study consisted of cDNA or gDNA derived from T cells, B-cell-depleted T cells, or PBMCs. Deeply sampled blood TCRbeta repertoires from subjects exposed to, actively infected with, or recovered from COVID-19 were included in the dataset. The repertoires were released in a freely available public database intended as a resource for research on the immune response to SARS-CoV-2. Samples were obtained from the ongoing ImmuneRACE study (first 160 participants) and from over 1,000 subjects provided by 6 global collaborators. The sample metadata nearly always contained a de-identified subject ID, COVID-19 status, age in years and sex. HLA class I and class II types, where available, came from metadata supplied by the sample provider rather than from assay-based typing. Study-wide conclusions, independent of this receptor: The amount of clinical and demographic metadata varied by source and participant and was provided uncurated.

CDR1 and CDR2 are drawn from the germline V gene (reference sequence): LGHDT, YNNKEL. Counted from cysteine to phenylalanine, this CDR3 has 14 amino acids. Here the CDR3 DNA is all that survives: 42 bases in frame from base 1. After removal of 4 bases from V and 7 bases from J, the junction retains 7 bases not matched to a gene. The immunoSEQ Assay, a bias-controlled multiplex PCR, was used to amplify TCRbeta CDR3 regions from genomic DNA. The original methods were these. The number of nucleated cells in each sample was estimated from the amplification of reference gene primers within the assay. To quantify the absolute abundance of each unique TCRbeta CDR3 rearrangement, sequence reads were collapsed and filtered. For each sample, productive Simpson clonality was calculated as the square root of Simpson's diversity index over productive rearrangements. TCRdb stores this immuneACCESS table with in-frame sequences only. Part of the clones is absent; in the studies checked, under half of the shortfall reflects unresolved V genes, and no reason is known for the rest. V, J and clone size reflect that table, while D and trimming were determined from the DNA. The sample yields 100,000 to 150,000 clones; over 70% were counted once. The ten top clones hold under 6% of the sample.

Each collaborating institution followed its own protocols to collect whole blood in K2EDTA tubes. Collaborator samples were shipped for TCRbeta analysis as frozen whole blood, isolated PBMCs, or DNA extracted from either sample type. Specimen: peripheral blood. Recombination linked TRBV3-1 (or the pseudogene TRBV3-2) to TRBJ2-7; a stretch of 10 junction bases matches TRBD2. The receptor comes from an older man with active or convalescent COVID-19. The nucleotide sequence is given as TGTGCCAGCAGCCCTAGCGGGGGCCTACGGGAGCAGTACTTC. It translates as CASSPSGGLREQYF.